This record concerns one T cell receptor beta chain sequence. Its antigen is currently unknown. Profiling relied on immunoSEQ multiplex PCR, and the TCRdb table lists in-frame clones only, not all of them. Among tens of thousands of clones, less than 95% were seen once, and the ten largest hold approximately 1.3%. The data were taken from a study of graft-versus-host responses after intestinal transplantation. At the level of the study: Anti-thymocyte globulin was used for induction in all recipients, who then took tacrolimus and steroids for approximately 3 years.

Findings and limits, study-wide: Recipient marrow harbored GvH clones, some of which surfaced first in ileum or blood. Early post-transplant declines in HvG were associated with peak levels of circulating GvH clones.

The CDR3 loop spans 15 amino acids. The ends were cut back, 1 base at V and 1 base at J, with 8 bases in the middle. The germline V gene has CDR1 MGHRA and CDR2 YSYEKL. This sample comprised unstimulated CD8+ T cells sorted from spleen or lymph node cells, obtained before intestinal transplant. This TCR came from a human donor who received an intestinal transplant. The chain carries TRBV4-1 and TRBJ2-1; maybe TRBD2 (5 bases). DNA of the CDR3: TGCGCCAGCAGCCAAGCCGAGGGTTCCTACAATGAGCAGTTCTTC. Translated: CASSQAEGSYNEQFF.